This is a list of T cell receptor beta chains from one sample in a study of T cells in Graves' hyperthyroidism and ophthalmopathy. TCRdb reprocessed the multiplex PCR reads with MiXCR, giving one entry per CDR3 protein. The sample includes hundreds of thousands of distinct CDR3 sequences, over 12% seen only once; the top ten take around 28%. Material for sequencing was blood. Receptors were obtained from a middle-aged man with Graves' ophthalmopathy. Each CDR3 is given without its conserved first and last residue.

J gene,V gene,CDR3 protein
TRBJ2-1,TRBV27,ATKPGLAGVLSYNEQF
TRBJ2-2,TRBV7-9,ASSLGGRSGELF
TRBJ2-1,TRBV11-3,ASSTHLRGEQF
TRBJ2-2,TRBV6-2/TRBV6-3,ASSYSLAGDTGELF
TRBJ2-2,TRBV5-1,ASSFLTSGSRTGELF
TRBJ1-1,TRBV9,ASSVIGVRGTEAF
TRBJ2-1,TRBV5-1,ASSLNGGAGNEQF
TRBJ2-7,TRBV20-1,SARGAGVPLYEQY
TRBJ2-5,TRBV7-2,ASSLDRVQTQY
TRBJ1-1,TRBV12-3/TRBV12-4,ASSLVEGGEAF
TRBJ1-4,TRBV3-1,ASSQEPEKLF
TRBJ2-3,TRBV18,ASSTTGEGTDTQY
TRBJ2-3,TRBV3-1,ASSPSRGDTQY
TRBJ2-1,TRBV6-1,ASSSFRSGNEQF
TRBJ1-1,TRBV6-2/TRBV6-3,ASSVTGTPAF
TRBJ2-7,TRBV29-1,SGRTSTYEQY
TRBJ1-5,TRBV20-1,SARGQGEGQPQH
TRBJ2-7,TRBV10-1,ASQGDRDRGRLDYEQY
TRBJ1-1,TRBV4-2,ASSQETGGINTEAF
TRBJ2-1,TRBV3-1,ASSQAGAAVTYNEQF
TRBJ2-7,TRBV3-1,ASSRGTGRYEQY
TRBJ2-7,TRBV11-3,ASSLAGQVPSEQY
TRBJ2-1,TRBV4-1,ASSSRGGSSYNEQF
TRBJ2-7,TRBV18,ASSPASGSSYEQY
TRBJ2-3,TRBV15,ATSTWVGRAGDPTDTQY
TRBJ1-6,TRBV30,ATATGRNSPLH
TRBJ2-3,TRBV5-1,ASSLGQAGTQY
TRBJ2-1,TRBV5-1,ASSPSGRVDVNEQF
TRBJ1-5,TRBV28,ASSLPAQPQH
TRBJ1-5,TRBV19,ASSIGGHLSQPQH
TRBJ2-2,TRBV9,ASAPLQTNTGELF
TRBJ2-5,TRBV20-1,SAELSGRAETQY
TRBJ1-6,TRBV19,ASSVVGPSPLH
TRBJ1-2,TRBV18,ASSPGQGAGGYT
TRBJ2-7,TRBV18,ASSPAGTSFSYEQY
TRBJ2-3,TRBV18,ASSPQGDTQY
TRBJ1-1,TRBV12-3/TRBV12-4,ASSSVDRNTEAF
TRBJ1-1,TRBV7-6,ASSLARTGSGSEAF
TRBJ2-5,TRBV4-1,ASSQLQRREMETQY
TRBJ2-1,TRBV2,ASISRATYNEQF
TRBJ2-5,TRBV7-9,ASSLVPRQETQY
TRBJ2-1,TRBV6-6,ASSYTTSNEQF
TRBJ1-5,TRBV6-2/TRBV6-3,ASSPQARLAQH
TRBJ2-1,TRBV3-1,ASSQDDFGQYNEQF
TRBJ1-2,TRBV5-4,ASSQTGVKNGYT
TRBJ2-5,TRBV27,ASSLKLAGAIETQY
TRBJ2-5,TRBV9,ASSAGDLAQY
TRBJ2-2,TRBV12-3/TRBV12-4,ASSSSSGRGNTGELF
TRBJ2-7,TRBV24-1,ATSDSAQGGGYEQY
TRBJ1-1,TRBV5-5,ASSFGTPNTEAF
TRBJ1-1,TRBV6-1,ASRKQGATLNTEAF
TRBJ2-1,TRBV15,ATSITASGIGEQF